A selection of T cell receptor beta chains follows, all from one sample in a study of shared clonotypes between healthy human individuals. The assay was immunoSEQ multiplex PCR, and TCRdb's table has in-frame clones only and misses some. The sample holds more than 400,000 clones, over 70% seen once. The material sequenced was PBMCs. Receptors originate from a middle-aged woman in good health. Some clones in this sample may be carry-over from other donors' samples. Each CDR3 is given with its conserved first and last residue. D genes are given only for firm matches. The size entry is marked missing in some rows and otherwise reads once, few, many or a size class.

-	-	TRBJ1-1	TRBV18	CASSPSANTEAFF	TGTGCCAGCTCACCTAGCGCGAACACTGAAGCTTTCTTT
-	-	TRBJ2-1	TRBV11-3	CASSARRASNNEQFF	TGTGCCAGCAGCGCCAGGAGGGCCAGTAACAATGAGCAGTTCTTC
-	-	TRBJ2-5	TRBV5-4	CASSLAPPETQYF	TGTGCCAGCAGCTTGGCTCCTCCGGAGACCCAGTACTTC
TRBD1	once	TRBJ2-7	TRBV11-2	CASGAGGIYEQYF	TGTGCCAGCGGGGCAGGGGGCATCTACGAGCAGTACTTC
TRBD1	-	TRBJ1-2	TRBV2	CASTADRGGYTF	TGTGCCAGCACCGCGGACAGGGGCGGCTACACCTTC
-	-	TRBJ1-2	TRBV2	CASSERGLGYTF	TGTGCCAGCAGTGAACGCGGACTGGGCTACACCTTC
-	-	TRBJ2-6	TRBV5-1	CASSLNPGANVLTF	TGCGCCAGCAGCCTCAACCCTGGGGCCAACGTCCTGACTTTC
TRBD2	-	TRBJ2-3	TRBV28	CASKPGGTTDTQYF	TGTGCCAGCAAACCGGGAGGGACCACAGATACGCAGTATTTT
-	once	TRBJ1-1	TRBV5-1	CASSLTSDTEAFF	TGCGCCAGCAGCTTGACCTCGGACACTGAAGCTTTCTTT
TRBD1	-	TRBJ2-7	TRBV28	CASSFPRRQGSYEQYF	TGTGCCAGCAGTTTCCCCCGCCGACAGGGTTCCTACGAGCAGTACTTC
-	-	TRBJ2-1	TRBV19	CASRVYVEGVNEQFF	TGTGCCAGTAGAGTATATGTCGAAGGCGTCAATGAGCAGTTCTTC
-	-	TRBJ2-5	TRBV10-3	CAIKPGRLVQETQYF	TGTGCCATCAAGCCGGGACGCCTTGTCCAAGAGACCCAGTACTTC
TRBD2	-	TRBJ2-1	TRBV5-4	CASSPGLAGAVEQFF	TGTGCCAGCAGCCCCGGACTAGCGGGAGCAGTTGAGCAGTTCTTC
-	-	TRBJ2-2	TRBV5-6	CASSFVITGELFF	TGTGCCAGCAGCTTTGTTATCACCGGGGAGCTGTTTTTT
-	-	TRBJ2-2	TRBV5-1	CASSPGSYTGELFF	TGCGCCAGCAGCCCGGGAAGTTACACCGGGGAGCTGTTTTTT